This paragraph covers one T cell receptor (beta chain) sequence. The second PCR ran roughly 6 to 12 cycles with a sample-barcoded 5' primer and J-beta primers. Each of the samples gave a minimum of 2.5 million paired-end reads that contained CDR3. TCRdb re-analysed the 5' RACE reads in MiXCR, keeping a single row per CDR3 protein. Among 1.5 million to 1.8 million distinct CDR3 sequences listed, 35% to 45% were seen once. This sample was included in a study of blood T cells in healthy people across ages. Turning to the study itself: In model experiments, template switching was able to capture about one barcoded beta molecule for every two T cells that were present.

The authors isolated at least 6 million PBMCs per sample. CDR3 length: 14 residues. Unmatched junction bases numbered 1, after V lost 7 bases and J lost 0 bases. Per the germline V gene, CDR1 is SNHLY and CDR2 is FYNNEI. This chain connects TRBV2 to TRBJ2-2; the match to TRBD1 covers 8 bases. The clonotype comes from a woman aged 18-29 years in good health. Sequenced material: blood. Here the CDR3 DNA reads TGTGCCAGCATGGGACAGGCGAACACCGGGGAGCTGTTTTTT. This translates into CASMGQANTGELFF. Variable domain in full (rest from reference TRBV2 and TRBJ2-2): EPEVTQTPSHQVTQMGQEVILRCVPISNHLYFYWYRQILGQKVEFLVSFYNNEISEKSEIFDDQFSVERPDGSNFTLKIRSTKLEDSAMYFCASMGQANTGELFFGEGSRLTVL.